This T cell receptor beta chain was found in a study of blood T cell repertoires in COVID-19. Study information: Sources were T cells, B-cell-depleted T cells, or PBMCs; the material itself was cDNA or gDNA.

Authors' data handling: Counts of nucleated cells, estimated from reference gene primer amplification, were obtained. Generated by immunoSEQ multiplex PCR, the TCRdb table keeps only in-frame clones and is missing some. V and J calls and clone size are those listed in that table; D and trimming were worked out from the DNA. The sample lists around 280,000 clones, about 90% seen once, with 1.5% to 2% in the top ten. Unmatched junction bases numbered 18, after V lost 4 bases and J lost 7 bases. CDR1 and CDR2 (germline): MNHEY, SMNVEV (reference sequence). The CDR3 is made up of 17 amino acids. A single count supports this clone.

The sequencing input was PBMCs or T cells enriched from blood (not recorded which). This TCR derives from a young woman with acute COVID-19. The chain couples TRBV27 to TRBJ2-7; 8 bases agree with TRBD2. Written as DNA, the CDR3 is TGTGCCAGCAGTTCGAGGAAAATTAGCGGGACCAGAACAGAGCAGTACTTC. Its protein product is CASSSRKISGTRTEQYF.